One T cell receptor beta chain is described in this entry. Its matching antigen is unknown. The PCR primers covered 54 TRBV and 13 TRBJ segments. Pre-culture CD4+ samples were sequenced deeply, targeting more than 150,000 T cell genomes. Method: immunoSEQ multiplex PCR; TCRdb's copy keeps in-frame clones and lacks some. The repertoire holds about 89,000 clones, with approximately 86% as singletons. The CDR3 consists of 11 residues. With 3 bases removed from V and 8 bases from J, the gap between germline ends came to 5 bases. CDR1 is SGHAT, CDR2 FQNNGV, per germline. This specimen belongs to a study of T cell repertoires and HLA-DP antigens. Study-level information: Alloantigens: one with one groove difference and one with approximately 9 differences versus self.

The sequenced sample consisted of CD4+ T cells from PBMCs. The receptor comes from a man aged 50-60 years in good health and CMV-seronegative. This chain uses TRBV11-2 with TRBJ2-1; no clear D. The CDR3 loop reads CASSFRDEQFF. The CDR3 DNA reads TGTGCCAGCAGCTTTCGGGATGAGCAGTTCTTC.